This T cell receptor beta chain was identified during a study of blood T cell repertoires in COVID-19. Assay used: immunoSEQ multiplex PCR; TCRdb lists only in-frame clones, some missing. The data hold about 80,000 clones, with approximately 78% observed a single time. Looked up from germline, CDR1 is MDHEN and CDR2 is SYDVKM. Between the trimmed V and J ends, which lost 6 bases and 3 bases, there was a span of 14 bases. The CDR3 extends over 14 amino acids. The specimen sequenced was peripheral blood. This sequence originates from a man aged 55 to 70 with acute or convalescent COVID-19. V and J are TRBV28 and TRBJ1-2, with unresolved D. CDR3 residues: CASSTLAGDYGYTF. DNA for the CDR3: TGTGCCAGCAGCACCCTGGCAGGCGACTATGGCTACACCTTC.